These 15 T cell receptor beta chains were all obtained from the same sample, sequenced in a study of lymphopenia after photon versus proton radiotherapy. This table comes from immunoSEQ multiplex PCR, and its TCRdb copy is limited to in-frame clones, with some not included. Here the sample spans approximately 170,000 clones, less than 90% being singletons. Sequences were derived from peripheral blood, sampled from a patient treated with photon-based radiotherapy. These receptors originate from a man between 50 and 59 years old with gastric cancer.

The chain links TRBV5-1 to TRBJ2-1, with TRBD2 matching over 14 bases. The ends lost 0 bases at V and 12 bases at J; junction bases unmatched: 8. The CDR3 extends over 16 amino acids. Germline loops: CDR1 SGHRS, CDR2 YFSETQ. CDR3 sequence: CASSLGRLAGGPLQFF. CDR3 nucleotide sequence: TGCGCCAGCAGCTTGGGACGACTAGCGGGAGGGCCCCTGCAGTTCTTC.

CDR3 residues: CASGSLSGTEAFF. CDR3 nucleotides: TGTGCCAGCGGATCCCTTTCCGGCACTGAAGCTTTCTTT. The J gene is TRBJ1-1, the V gene TRBV5-5; D call uncertain. V lost 7 bases, J lost 4 bases, and 14 bases lay in between. From germline, CDR1 is SGHKS and CDR2 YYEKEE (reference sequence). This CDR3 contains 13 residues.

The V gene is TRBV5-1, the J gene TRBJ2-1; tentatively, D is TRBD2 (6 bases). V dropped 6 bases and J dropped 3 bases, with 10 bases sitting between them. This CDR3 is 13 amino acids long. CDR1 is SGHRS, CDR2 YFSETQ, per germline. The CDR3 loop is CASMRDDYNEQFF. The CDR3 DNA reads as TGCGCCAGCATGCGGGACGACTACAATGAGCAGTTCTTC.

V and J are TRBV18 and TRBJ2-7; 10 positions agree with TRBD2. V lost 0 bases to trimming and J lost 7 bases; unmatched junction nucleotides: 6. Per the germline V gene, CDR1 is KGHSH and CDR2 is LQKENI. The CDR3 totals 15 residues. The CDR3 DNA follows: TGTGCCAGCTCACCACCGAGCGGGAGGGCAAGGGAGCAGTACTTC. It is translated as CASSPPSGRAREQYF.

V is TRBV19 and J is TRBJ1-5; a possible D gene is TRBD1 (6 bases). V dropped 2 bases and J dropped 2 bases, with 19 bases sitting between them. Per the germline V gene, CDR1 is LNHDA and CDR2 is SQIVND (reference sequence). The length of the CDR3 is 18 residues. Written as DNA, the CDR3 is TGTGCCAGTAGTATATATCAGGGGAATCAATATGGCAATCAGCCCCAGCATTTT. Its translation: CASSIYQGNQYGNQPQHF.

This clone was counted a single time. V is TRBV5-1 and J is TRBJ2-5; no clear D. CDR3 length equals 15 residues. CDR1 is SGHRS, CDR2 YFSETQ, per germline. The V end lost 2 bases, the J end lost 1 base, and 12 bases lay between the germline ends. CDR3 coding DNA: TGCGCCAGCAGCTTTAGTCAGGCGCTCCAAGAGACCCAGTACTTC. Translating gives CASSFSQALQETQYF.

The rearrangement links TRBV6-5 to TRBJ1-1; perhaps TRBD1 as D (5 bases). The CDR3 contains 14 residues. The ends were cut back, 6 bases at V and 7 bases at J, with 18 bases in the middle. Germline CDR1 reads MNHEY; CDR2 reads SVGAGI. The CDR3 region is CASSRTGTQGEAFF. In DNA, the CDR3 is TGTGCCAGCAGCCGTACCGGGACGCAAGGTGAAGCTTTCTTT.

Written as DNA, the CDR3 is TGTGCCAGCAGCGAGGGGGCTAGTTTGGCAGATACGCAGTATTTT. Its protein product is CASSEGASLADTQYF. The rearrangement links TRBV7-9 to TRBJ2-3, with TRBD1 matching over 7 bases. The CDR3 covers 15 residues. Trimming removed 5 bases from V and 4 bases from J; junction bases left unmatched: 9. Per germline, CDR1 SEHNR and CDR2 FQNEAQ (reference sequence).

The chain couples TRBV30 to TRBJ2-5; 7 positions match TRBD2. V gave up 5 bases and J gave up 4 bases; unmatched junction bases: 4. This CDR3 region has 12 residues. Germline V gives CDR1 GTSNPN, CDR2 SVGIG (reference sequence). The CDR3 protein is CAWAGVGETQYF. In DNA, the CDR3 is TGTGCCTGGGCGGGAGTGGGAGAGACCCAGTACTTC. Using reference TRBV30 and TRBJ2-5 for the parts outside the CDR3, the full variable domain is SQTIHQWPATLVQPVGSPLSLECTVEGTSNPNLYWYRQAAGRGLQLLFYSVGIGQISSEVPQNLSASRPQDRQFILSSKKLLLSDSGFYLCAWAGVGETQYFGPGTRLLVL.

This clone was observed a handful of times. The J gene is TRBJ1-1, the V gene TRBV4-2; tentative D call: TRBD1 (6 bases). The ends were cut back, 3 bases at V and 5 bases at J, with 13 bases in the middle. This CDR3 is 14 amino acids long. Germline CDR1 LGHNA, CDR2 YNFKEQ. CDR3 region: CASSQDRGGTEAFF. The CDR3 nucleotides read TGTGCCAGCAGCCAGGACAGAGGAGGGACTGAAGCTTTCTTT.

Turning to this clone: The sample carries other DNA sequences with the same CDR3. V and J are TRBV15 and TRBJ1-5, with D perhaps matching TRBD1 (6 bases). V was clipped by 0 bases and J by 6 bases, with 12 bases between them. The CDR3 contains 15 residues. CDR1 is LNHNV, CDR2 YYDKDF, per germline (reference sequence). The CDR3 reads CATSRDRGAGQPQHF. CDR3 nucleotide sequence: TGTGCCACCAGCAGAGATCGGGGGGCGGGTCAGCCCCAGCATTTT.

The chain has TRBV11-2 and TRBJ2-7, with D unclear. V lost 1 base, J lost 7 bases, and 5 bases lay in between. In germline, CDR1 is SGHAT, CDR2 FQNNGV. CDR3 length: 11 residues. The CDR3 DNA reads as TGTGCCAGCAGCTTAGCAGCGGAGCAGTACTTC. It is translated as CASSLAAEQYF.

J is TRBJ2-2 and V is TRBV28; TRBD1 aligns across 8 bases. The trim removed 5 bases at V and 4 bases at J, leaving 6 bases unmatched. The CDR3 loop spans 15 amino acids. Germline V gene sequence: CDR1 MDHEN, CDR2 SYDVKM. In DNA, the CDR3 is TGTGCCAGCAGTCCGACAGGGGTTGCCACCGGGGAGCTGTTTTTT. Protein: CASSPTGVATGELFF.

This chain connects TRBV5-1 to TRBJ1-2; D remains ambiguous. Trimming took off 4 bases at V and 6 bases at J, with 13 bases between the two ends. Germline assignment: CDR1 SGHRS and CDR2 YFSETQ. The CDR3 sequence is 13 residues long. The CDR3, as DNA: TGCGCCAGCAGCGTGGAAGGTCTTGATGGCTACACCTTC. As protein: CASSVEGLDGYTF.

The table lists this clone with a few counts. V and J are TRBV19 and TRBJ1-5; 7 bases are a match to TRBD1. V dropped 3 bases and J dropped 6; count of bases not matched to a gene: 2. The CDR3 extends over 13 amino acids. Per germline, CDR1 LNHDA and CDR2 SQIVND (reference sequence). CDR3 coding DNA: TGTGCCAGTAGTATTGGGACAGCTCAGCCCCAGCATTTT. Its translation: CASSIGTAQPQHF.